The present TCR beta chain was sequenced within a study of cytomegalovirus exposure and HLA in healthy donors. General study points: In a later analysis, at a false discovery rate of 0.05, 16,951 TCR beta sequences were associated with HLA alleles. Some segments of the V type, notably TRBV6-2 and TRBV6-3, were excluded as indistinguishable.

Concerning this clone: The antigen is unknown.

Both 60 Vbeta primers and 13 Jbeta primers went into the PCR. Clones were sequenced by immunoSEQ multiplex PCR, and TCRdb holds only the in-frame ones, with some missing. The profile shows around 150,000 clones, 75% to 85% of them singletons. Trimming left V 7 bases short and J 2 bases short, with 14 bases between. The CDR3 is 14 amino acids. In germline, CDR1 is MNHNS, CDR2 SASEGT. The chain joins TRBV6-1 to TRBJ1-2; D unresolved. The sequencing sample was made of PBMCs. This receptor was identified in a female donor in good health and CMV-seropositive. CDR3 nucleotides: TGTGCCAGCAACCCCCACCGACTCAACTATGGCTACACCTTC. This encodes CASNPHRLNYGYTF.